Listed below are T cell receptor beta chains from one sample, sequenced in a study of blood T cell repertoires in COVID-19. Sequencing used immunoSEQ multiplex PCR; TCRdb keeps in-frame clones, though not all of them. The table lists around 110,000 clones, around nine tenths of them singletons, with approximately 1.7% in the top ten. Specimen: peripheral blood. The receptors derive from a human donor with active COVID-19. The donor label of this sample is uncertain. Both conserved end residues are part of each CDR3. Fields, in order: CDR3 length, V gene, D gene, J gene, clone size, CDR3 DNA, CDR3 protein. D genes are given only for firm matches. Some rows have no size entry. The others give once, few or many, or a class for an expanded clone.

13,TRBV7-9,TRBD1,TRBJ1-2,-,TGTGCCAGCAGCCTTGGGACAGCTTATGGCTACACCTTC,CASSLGTAYGYTF
15,TRBV6-4,-,TRBJ2-3,-,TGTGCCAGCAGTGACTTAGCGGCTAGCACAGATACGCAGTATTTT,CASSDLAASTDTQYF
14,TRBV10-2,TRBD1,TRBJ1-1,-,TGCGCCAGCAGTGAGCCGGGACAGGGGGCGACAGCTTTCTTT,CASSEPGQGATAFF
17,TRBV12-5,TRBD1,TRBJ1-2,-,TGTGCTAGTGGGGCCGGGGACAGGGGACTTCGTAACTATGGCTACACCTTC,CASGAGDRGLRNYGYTF
19,TRBV4-1,TRBD2,TRBJ2-7,-,TGCGCCAGCAGCCAGGTTGGACTAGCGGGGGGGCCTGGGACCTACGAGCAGTACTTC,CASSQVGLAGGPGTYEQYF
14,TRBV20-1,-,TRBJ1-1,once,TGCAGTGCTAGTGGGCGGATCATGAACACTGAAGCTTTCTTT,CSASGRIMNTEAFF
14,TRBV27,TRBD1,TRBJ1-2,-,TGTGCCAGCAGTTTCAACAGGGGGGTGGATGGCTACACCTTC,CASSFNRGVDGYTF
14,TRBV19,TRBD1,TRBJ2-7,-,TGTGCCAGTAGACCGGGACAGGTCTCCTACGAGCAGTACTTC,CASRPGQVSYEQYF
13,TRBV4-1,TRBD1,TRBJ2-7,-,TGCGCCAGCAGCCTTCGGACAGGGTACGAGCAGTACTTC,CASSLRTGYEQYF
15,TRBV29-1,-,TRBJ1-1,-,TGCAGCGTAGTAACGTCACAGGGTTTGGACACTGAAGCTTTCTTT,CSVVTSQGLDTEAFF
13,TRBV2,-,TRBJ1-1,-,TGTGCCAGCCACCTAGGGGGAAGCACTGAAGCTTTCTTT,CASHLGGSTEAFF
18,TRBV18,TRBD1,TRBJ2-6,-,TGTGCCAGCTCACCAAGGGGGACAGGTACCTCTGGGGCCAACGTCCTGACTTTC,CASSPRGTGTSGANVLTF
14,TRBV7-9,TRBD1,TRBJ1-3,-,TGTGCCAGCAGACAAGGGACAGCTGGAAACACCATATATTTT,CASRQGTAGNTIYF
13,TRBV28,TRBD1,TRBJ1-2,-,TGTGCCAGCAGGAAGGACAGGGTCGGTGGCTACACCTTC,CASRKDRVGGYTF
13,TRBV18,-,TRBJ1-1,-,TGTGCCAGCTCAGCTTCAGTTAACACTGAAGCTTTCTTT,CASSASVNTEAFF
16,TRBV18,-,TRBJ2-6,-,TGTGCCAGCTCACCCCGACAGGCCCCCCGGGCCAACGTCCTGACTTTC,CASSPRQAPRANVLTF
15,TRBV7-2,-,TRBJ2-3,-,TGTGCCAGCAGCTTTGAGGGGGTGAGCACAGATACGCAGTATTTT,CASSFEGVSTDTQYF
16,TRBV3-1/TRBV3-2,-,TRBJ2-2,-,TGTGCCAGCAGCCAAGCCGGGACATCGAACACCGGGGAGCTGTTTTTT,CASSQAGTSNTGELFF
17,TRBV4-1,TRBD1,TRBJ2-1,-,TGCGCCAGCAGCCAAGGATCAGGACAGGGGCCCTACAATGAGCAGTTCTTC,CASSQGSGQGPYNEQFF
18,TRBV5-6,TRBD2,TRBJ2-3,-,TGTGCCAGCAGCTTCCGCCTGACTAGCGGGGGGAGCACAGATACGCAGTATTTT,CASSFRLTSGGSTDTQYF
13,TRBV3-1/TRBV3-2,TRBD2,TRBJ2-7,-,TGTGCCAGCAGCCAAGGGGAGGGATACGAGCAGTACTTC,CASSQGEGYEQYF
13,TRBV18,-,TRBJ2-5,-,TGTGCCAGCTCACCTGGCCTAGGAGAGACCCAGTACTTC,CASSPGLGETQYF
14,TRBV23-1,TRBD1,TRBJ2-4,-,TGCGCCAGCAGTCAGGACAGGGGTCAAGACATTCAGTACTTC,CASSQDRGQDIQYF
14,TRBV19,TRBD1,TRBJ1-2,-,TGTGCCAGTAGACCGGGACAGACCGCCTATGGCTACACCTTC,CASRPGQTAYGYTF
17,TRBV19,TRBD1,TRBJ1-2,once,TGTGCCAGTAGTCCCTATATACAGGGGGCAGCGGGCTATGGCTACACCTTC,CASSPYIQGAAGYGYTF
14,TRBV7-9,TRBD1,TRBJ2-7,-,TGTGCCAGCAGCCCCTGGACAGGGGGCTACGAGCAGTACTTC,CASSPWTGGYEQYF
16,TRBV18,TRBD2,TRBJ2-3,-,TGTGCCAGCTCACCCCTCCAGCGGGGGGGAACAGATACGCAGTATTTT,CASSPLQRGGTDTQYF
13,TRBV4-2,-,TRBJ1-1,-,TGTGCCAGCAGCCAAGATATGTTCACTGAAGCTTTCTTT,CASSQDMFTEAFF
20,TRBV18,TRBD2,TRBJ2-1,-,TGTGCCAGCTCACCACCCGCTAGCGGGGGGGCCGTGGGCTCCTACAATGAGCAGTTCTTC,CASSPPASGGAVGSYNEQFF
18,TRBV7-8,TRBD1,TRBJ2-1,-,TGTGCCAGCAGCTACCAACTCGGAGGGGACAGGGCAGCAAATGAGCAGTTCTTC,CASSYQLGGDRAANEQFF
14,TRBV27,-,TRBJ1-3,-,TGTGCCAGCAGTTTATCCGGCTCTGGAAACACCATATATTTT,CASSLSGSGNTIYF
13,TRBV27,-,TRBJ2-7,-,TGTGCCAGCAGTTTATCCTCGGGCTACGAGCAGTACTTC,CASSLSSGYEQYF
15,TRBV19,TRBD1,TRBJ1-1,-,TGTGCCAGTAGTTCTCCGGGACAGTCGAACACTGAAGCTTTCTTT,CASSSPGQSNTEAFF
15,TRBV6-5,-,TRBJ1-6,-,TGTGCCAGCAGTTTAGGGGGAGTTACGAATTCACCCCTCCACTTT,CASSLGGVTNSPLHF
16,TRBV6-1,TRBD1,TRBJ2-2,-,TGTGCCAGCAGTGAGAGGGACAGGGTGAACACCGGGGAGCTGTTTTTT,CASSERDRVNTGELFF
15,TRBV28,TRBD2,TRBJ2-3,-,TGTGCCAGCAGTTTTAGCGGGGGGGTCACAGATACGCAGTATTTT,CASSFSGGVTDTQYF
15,TRBV6-1,-,TRBJ2-7,few,TGTGCCAGCAGTGATCGGCCAGGGATGCCCTACGAGCAGTACTTC,CASSDRPGMPYEQYF
16,TRBV19,-,TRBJ2-3,-,TGTGCCAGTAGTACCTCACAGGGTAGGGGCAGATTTACGCAGTATTTT,CASSTSQGRGRFTQYF
15,TRBV7-2,TRBD1,TRBJ2-2,-,TGTGCCAGCAGCTCTAGACAGGGTAGTACCGGGGAGCTGTTTTTT,CASSSRQGSTGELFF
15,TRBV7-9,TRBD1,TRBJ1-2,-,TGTGCCAGCAGCCACTGGACAGGCCAAGCTCAGGGCTACACCTTC,CASSHWTGQAQGYTF
16,TRBV15,-,TRBJ1-6,-,TGTGCCACCAGCAGAGTCCCGGGGATTTCGAATTCACCCCTCCACTTT,CATSRVPGISNSPLHF
18,TRBV5-1,TRBD1,TRBJ1-1,-,TGCGCCAGCAGCTCCCGGGACAGGGGAAATCACATGAACACTGAAGCTTTCTTT,CASSSRDRGNHMNTEAFF
13,TRBV11-3,-,TRBJ1-1,-,TGTGCCAGCAGCTTGGGAGGAACCACTGAAGCTTTCTTT,CASSLGGTTEAFF
15,TRBV14,TRBD2,TRBJ2-7,-,TGTGCCAGCGCGCCGGGAGGGGCAGGGGCCCACGAGCAGTACTTC,CASAPGGAGAHEQYF
14,TRBV7-2,-,TRBJ2-1,few,TGTGCCAGCAGCTTCGGACAGCGTTACAATGAGCAGTTCTTC,CASSFGQRYNEQFF
18,TRBV6-2/TRBV6-3,TRBD2,TRBJ2-5,-,TGTGCCAGCAGTCAACCACATTTCGAGCGGGGGGCCGCGGAGACCCAGTACTTC,CASSQPHFERGAAETQYF
14,TRBV7-9,-,TRBJ2-3,-,TGTGCCAGCAGCCCCAAGGGGGGGACAGATACGCAGTATTTT,CASSPKGGTDTQYF
15,TRBV27,-,TRBJ2-1,-,TGTGCCAGCAGTTCACTTAACCAGCAGGGTAACGAGCAGTTCTTC,CASSSLNQQGNEQFF
14,TRBV5-1,-,TRBJ2-3,-,TGCGCCAGCAGCGGGGGGACAGTCGTCGGTACGCAGTATTTT,CASSGGTVVGTQYF
14,TRBV6-6,-,TRBJ1-2,-,TGTGCCAGCAGCAGGGGAGGGGTTAACTATGGCTACACCTTC,CASSRGGVNYGYTF
15,TRBV5-1,-,TRBJ1-1,-,TGCGCCAGCAGCCCGGGAAGGGGCGGGGACACTGAAGCTTTCTTT,CASSPGRGGDTEAFF